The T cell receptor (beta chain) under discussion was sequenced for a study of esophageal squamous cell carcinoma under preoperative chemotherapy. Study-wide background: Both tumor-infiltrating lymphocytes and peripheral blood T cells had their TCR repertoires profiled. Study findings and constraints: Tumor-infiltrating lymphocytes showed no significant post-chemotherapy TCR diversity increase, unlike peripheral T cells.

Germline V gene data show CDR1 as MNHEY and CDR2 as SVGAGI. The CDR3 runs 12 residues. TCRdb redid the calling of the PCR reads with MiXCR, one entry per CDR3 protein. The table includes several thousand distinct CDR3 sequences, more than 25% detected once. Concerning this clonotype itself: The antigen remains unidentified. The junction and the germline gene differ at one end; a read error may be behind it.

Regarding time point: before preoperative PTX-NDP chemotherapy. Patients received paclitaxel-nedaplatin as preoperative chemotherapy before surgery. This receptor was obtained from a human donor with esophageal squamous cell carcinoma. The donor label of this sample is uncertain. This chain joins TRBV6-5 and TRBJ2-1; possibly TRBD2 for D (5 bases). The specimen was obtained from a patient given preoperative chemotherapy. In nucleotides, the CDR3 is TGTGCCAGCAGTTACTCGAGCGATGGGGAGTTGTTC. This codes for CASSYSSDGELF.